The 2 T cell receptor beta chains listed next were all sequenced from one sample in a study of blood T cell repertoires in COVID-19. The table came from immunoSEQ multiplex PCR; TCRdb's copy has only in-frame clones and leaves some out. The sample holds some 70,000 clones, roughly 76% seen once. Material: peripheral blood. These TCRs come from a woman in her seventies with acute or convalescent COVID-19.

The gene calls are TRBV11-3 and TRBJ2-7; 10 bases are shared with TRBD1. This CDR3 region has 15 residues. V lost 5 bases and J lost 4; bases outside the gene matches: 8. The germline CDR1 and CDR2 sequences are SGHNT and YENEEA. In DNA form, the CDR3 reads TGTGCCAGCAGCGCCCGAGACAGGGGGCTGTACGAGCAGTACTTC. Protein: CASSARDRGLYEQYF.

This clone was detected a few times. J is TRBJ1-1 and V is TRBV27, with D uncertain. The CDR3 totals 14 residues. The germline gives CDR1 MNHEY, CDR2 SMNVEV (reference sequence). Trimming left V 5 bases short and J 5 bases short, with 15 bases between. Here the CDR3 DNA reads TGTGCCAGCAGTCTCACCCCCGTCGAGACTGAAGCTTTCTTT. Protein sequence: CASSLTPVETEAFF.